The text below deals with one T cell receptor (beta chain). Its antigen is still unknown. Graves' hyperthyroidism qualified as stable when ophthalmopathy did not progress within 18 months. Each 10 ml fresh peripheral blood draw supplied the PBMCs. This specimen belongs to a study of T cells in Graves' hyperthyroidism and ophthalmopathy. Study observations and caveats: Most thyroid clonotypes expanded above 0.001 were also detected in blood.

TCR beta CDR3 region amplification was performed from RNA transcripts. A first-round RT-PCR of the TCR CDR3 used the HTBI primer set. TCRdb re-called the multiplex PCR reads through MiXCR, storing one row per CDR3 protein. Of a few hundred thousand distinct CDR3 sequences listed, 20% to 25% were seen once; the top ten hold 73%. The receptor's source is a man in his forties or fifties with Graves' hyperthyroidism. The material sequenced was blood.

In DNA form, the CDR3 reads TGTGCCAGCAGTGGCGGGCGCACAGATACGCAGTATTTT. Its protein product is CASSGGRTDTQYF. V usage is TRBV11-2 and J usage is TRBJ2-3; perhaps TRBD2 as D (5 bases). Germline-derived CDR1 and CDR2 are SGHAT and FQNNGV. CDR3 length: 13 residues. V lost 6 bases and J lost 1, with 8 bases in between.